This TCR beta chain derives from a study of cytomegalovirus exposure and HLA in healthy donors (dated by TCRdb to about 2017). For the study in its entirety: An earlier analysis of roughly 500 of the donors reported over 250 Gb of sequence data and 90 million to 120 million unique TCR beta sequences obtained from roughly 180 million T cells. Typing coverage varied by locus: 629-630 donors for A, B, C, DRB1 and DQB1; approximately 500 for DQA1; some 610 for DPA1; roughly 470 for DPB1. Donor age, sex, ethnicity and CMV serostatus were compiled alongside the repertoire data. Using immunosequencing, the study profiled T cell repertoires from about 650 subjects and related those repertoires to cytomegalovirus serostatus. Class I and class II HLA loci were covered by the typing at four-digit resolution. Genome-wide SNP genotypes for about 65% of the roughly 670 donors were used in a later genetic analysis, which treated that subset as a discovery cohort. All discovery cohort repertoires had been generated using a single sequencing platform. Of the roughly 430 genotyped donors, 81% fell in the genetic ancestry cluster associated with self-reported Caucasian donors. In the later analysis, no new phenotypic data were used to find candidate immune exposures; instead, reliance was placed on TCR beta sequences and their occurrence across donors. The study aimed to test whether signatures of past pathogen exposure could be identified by cataloging public T cell receptors. In addition to the first cohort of around 670 subjects, a separate validation cohort of 120 different subjects was used. The study combined high-throughput TCR immunosequencing, statistical association of individual TCRs with disease status, and machine learning to predict cytomegalovirus infection status. About 320 gigabases of sequencing data and some 85 million unique TCR sequences were included in an early release covering about 700 HLA-typed donors. Roughly 5 DR-DQ haplotypes were handled as single units for association and clustering because linkage in the cohort was strong. An earlier analysis of 500 to 750 of the donors applied high-throughput TCR beta sequencing to assess whether each TCR beta V gene segment acted as functional or pseudogenic. Among under 450 genotyped donors of the cohort, an average of approximately 240,000 unique TCR beta nucleotide sequences were sequenced per donor, roughly 20% of them non-productive. A later analysis re-examined previously published TCR beta repertoires from more than 600 donors and added high-resolution HLA genotyping to investigate patterns of TCR occurrence. Results the study describes overall, beyond this receptor: Only TCR beta chains were sequenced in this cohort, and the absence of alpha or paired-chain data limited detectable features. According to a later analysis, most CMV-associated TCR beta chains appeared to be HLA-restricted, and the HLA associations seemed to be driven largely by CMV exposure. A total of around 150 TCR beta chains were listed by the study as associated with cytomegalovirus. Specific HLA alleles were associated with 15,000 to 20,000 TCR beta sequences at a false discovery rate of 0.05 in a later analysis. The authors suggested that the approach could potentially be extended to other disease states and immunological phenotypes. A further reported finding was that TCR beta sequences accurately predicted the HLA-A and HLA-B alleles for most subjects in the first cohort. Linkage disequilibrium might explain the correlated functional status among segregating V segments, but an unknown experimental factor could not be excluded. Sequencing depth was assumed to be roughly uniform across donors in the presence/absence analyses, though that assumption may not hold. Broadly in line with IMGT annotations, most TCR beta V segments showed up in productive rearrangements about 87% or about 30% of the time in an earlier analysis of around 550 of the donors. In a later genetic analysis, a missense DCLRE1C variant was associated with V-gene and J-gene trimming of TCR beta chains, and the association was replicated in an independent cohort. A group of highly shared sequence variants was considered likely to be a technical artifact of the sequencing pipeline. Strong co-occurrence of HLA alleles, especially DR and DQ, made assigning TCR associations to individual alleles difficult. CMV serostatus was the only immune exposure information available for the cohort. According to a later genetic analysis, donors in an Asian-associated ancestry cluster had fewer N-insertions in productive TCRs than the roughly 670-donor mean. In a later analysis, HLA-associated TCR beta chains showed more clonal expansion and lower generation probabilities than non-associated chains that were equally common. HLA typing was unavailable for some donors at each locus, so association tests used only the typed subset. Because the 87-base-pair reads could not distinguish some IMGT-functional V segments, including TRBV6-2 and TRBV6-3, those segments were excluded. According to a later analysis, parvovirus B19, influenza, CMV and Epstein-Barr virus appeared linked to several top co-occurrence clusters. A few of the identified cytomegalovirus-associated TCR beta chains were confirmed in vitro to be specific for cytomegalovirus antigens. While some public TCRs were present in many individuals, most TCR sequences turned up only very rarely across donors. Because counts were too low, seventeen rarely observed V segments, including chromosome 9 orphons, were left out of the earlier analysis of some 640 of the donors. According to a later analysis, TCR association rates differed among HLA loci, with DRB1 alleles showing the most associated TCRs and HLA-C alleles showing the fewest. The classifier was reported to diagnose cytomegalovirus status with high specificity and sensitivity in both the original cohort and the validation cohort.

In total, approximately 700 healthy bone marrow donors made up the cohort. Cohort members were all nominally healthy when sampled, although unrecorded immune exposures were likely present. The donor tested CMV seropositive, placing the donor among the roughly 300 seropositive members of the cohort. Each donor provided a peripheral blood sample, and peripheral blood mononuclear cells were used for TCR beta sequencing. Genomic DNA was extracted from the blood cell samples with the Qiagen DNeasy Blood Extraction Kit. The library was prepared using the immunoSEQ multiplex PCR assay. For the multiplex PCR, a mixture combining 60 forward primers for TCR Vbeta segments and 13 reverse primers for TCR Jbeta segments was used. Amplification of the CDR3 region of rearranged TCR beta genes was performed with a multiplex PCR assay on genomic DNA. The amplified TCR beta libraries were sequenced on the Illumina HiSeq System as 87-base-pair reads. The authors' pipeline ran thus. In a later analysis, 70 million to 95 million unique TCR beta chains were counted across the approximately 670 repertoires, and around 10 million of these chains were shared by at least two donors. A nearest-neighbor algorithm error-corrected the raw reads and collapsed the reads into unique sequences, merging closely related sequences to remove PCR and sequencing errors. CDR3 sequences were aligned to IMGT reference sequences to assign V, D and J gene segments. For a sequence to be retained, a match of at least six nucleotides to both a V gene segment and a J gene segment was required. Rearrangements were called productive when the CDR3 lacked stop codons and stayed in frame with V and J; all others were non-productive. Following IMGT convention, CDR3 was defined as the stretch from the second conserved V-encoded cysteine to the conserved J-encoded phenylalanine. Sequences without an unambiguous match to a single V gene segment were excluded from the earlier analysis of 450 to 650 of the donors. In an earlier analysis of approximately 590 of the donors, V segments were called functional above 56.7% productive rearrangements and were called segregating when the between-donor standard deviation exceeded 5%. To diagnose cytomegalovirus status from the catalog of TCR beta chain sequences, a statistical classification framework was built. A later analysis assigned V and J genes by comparing TCR nucleotide sequences with IMGT/GENE-DB human TR gene sequences. Using the TCRdist pipeline, a later analysis assigned CDR3 sequences along with most-parsimonious VDJ recombination scenarios. A later analysis defined each TCR beta chain by its CDR3 amino acid sequence plus V-gene family, and excluded reads lacking a unique V-gene family. In a later analysis, approximately 590 highly shared, low-generation-probability nucleotide sequences were removed to address suspected cross-contamination and a sequencing artifact. In a later analysis, a clonal expansion index for each public chain was calculated from normalized within-repertoire ranks of inferred template counts. Generation probabilities in a later analysis came from a VDJ recombination model fitted to out-of-frame rearrangements, and those results were checked against IGoR. A later analysis scored TCR-TCR, TCR-HLA and TCR-CMV co-occurrence with hypergeometric tests, applying a repertoire-size bias correction to TCR pairs. A later analysis estimated false discovery rates by permuting HLA or CMV assignments 20 times. In a later analysis, co-occurring TCRs were grouped using DBSCAN, with TCRdist sequence similarity added in when clustering inside HLA-allele-positive subsets. Co-occurrence clustering excluded repertoires with fewer than 30,000 or more than 120,000 public chains, plus five with anomalous nucleotide sharing. The source is immuneACCESS, and TCRdb retained only in-frame sequences with V and J called. Part of the clones is not carried over; for the studies checked, unresolved V genes explain less than half of this, and the remainder is unexplained. That table gives V, J and clone size, and the DNA gave D and trimming. This sample lists 150,000 to 200,000 clones; 65% to 85% were detected once. The top ten hold approximately 7% of the sample.

The germline V gene supplies CDR1 LGHNA and CDR2 YNFKEQ. There are 13 amino acids in the CDR3, from cysteine to phenylalanine inclusive. Just the 39-base CDR3 DNA is kept, in frame starting at base 1. V drops 4 bases and J drops 3 bases, leaving 10 bases in between. To note about this clone: Its cognate antigen has yet to be identified. No base qualities exist here, and no much larger clone lies one base off it.

Material for sequencing was PBMCs. This sequence uses TRBV4-2 and TRBJ2-7, and TRBD1 may be the D gene, going by 6 matching bases. The TCR originated in a woman aged 25 to 39 in good health and CMV-seropositive. The CDR3: CASSPEGDYEQYF. The DNA sequence is as follows: TGTGCCAGCAGCCCCGAGGGGGACTACGAGCAGTACTTC.